These 15 T cell receptor beta chains share one sample of origin, sequenced in a study of T cell changes during pregnancy in multiple sclerosis. Assay: immunoSEQ multiplex PCR; the TCRdb copy retains only in-frame clones and omits some. The sample lists some 77,000 clones; approximately 91% were seen once. The sequencing here drew on peripheral blood, taken before pregnancy. The receptor set was obtained from a female donor with multiple sclerosis, enrolled in a pregnancy study.

As for this clone: Germline is not matched at one junction end, which may reflect a read error. The chain uses TRBV2 and TRBJ2-2; a possible D gene is TRBD1 (7 bases). The CDR3 spans 15 residues. Germline CDR1 is SNHLY and CDR2 is FYNNEI. DNA for the CDR3: TGTGCCAGCAGCGAAGGGGGCGGGGACACCGGGGAGCTGTTTTTT. This sequence encodes CASSEGGGDTGELFF.

The rearrangement links TRBV5-1 to TRBJ1-3; D not resolved. The length of the CDR3 is 16 residues. V lost 0 bases and J 1 base, leaving 11 bases between the germline ends. The germline V gene has CDR1 SGHRS and CDR2 YFSETQ. The CDR3 is CASSLALTGSGNTIYF. The CDR3 nucleotides read TGCGCCAGCAGCTTGGCCTTAACGGGTTCTGGAAACACCATATATTTT. The entire variable domain, with the rest obtained from reference TRBV5-1 and TRBJ1-3, is as follows: KAGVTQTPRYLIKTRGQQVTLSCSPISGHRSVSWYQQTPGQGLQFLFEYFSETQRNKGNFPGRFSGRQFSNSRSEMNVSTLELGDSALYLCASSLALTGSGNTIYFGEGSWLTVV.

The chain links TRBV2 to TRBJ2-3; a possible D gene is TRBD2 (6 bases). The germline V gene encodes CDR1 SNHLY and CDR2 FYNNEI. CDR3 length equals 17 residues. Trimming took off 7 bases at V and 5 bases at J, with 25 bases between the two ends. DNA for the CDR3: TGTGCCAGCACCCAGTCTGGTAGCGGAACCACGCAAGATACGCAGTATTTT. Protein product: CASTQSGSGTTQDTQYF.

The genes are TRBV18 and TRBJ2-7, with D perhaps matching TRBD1 (5 bases). CDR1 is KGHSH and CDR2 is LQKENI in the germline V gene. Trimming removed 3 bases at V and 2 bases at J, with 8 bases between. This CDR3 is built from 13 residues. CDR3 amino acids: CASSPSGTYEQYF. The DNA of the CDR3 is TGTGCCAGCTCACCCTCAGGGACCTACGAGCAGTACTTC.

The CDR3 DNA reads as TGTGCCAGCAGCCCAGAAACCACGGGGGGGTATGGCTACACCTTC. Translating it yields CASSPETTGGYGYTF. J is TRBJ1-2 and V is TRBV7-6, with a possible D match to TRBD1 (5 bases). Germline-derived CDR1 and CDR2 are SGHVS and FNYEAQ. CDR3 length equals 15 residues. The ends were cut back, 5 bases at V and 5 bases at J, with 18 bases in the middle.

The genes are TRBV19 and TRBJ1-2, with D perhaps TRBD1 (6 bases). Germline lookup yields CDR1 LNHDA and CDR2 SQIVND (reference sequence). CDR3 size: 15 residues. V dropped 7 bases and J dropped 3 bases, with 18 bases sitting between them. In DNA, the CDR3 is TGTGCCAGTACCCTGGACCCAGGGGCGGACTATGGCTACACCTTC. This encodes CASTLDPGADYGYTF.

The J gene is TRBJ2-1, the V gene TRBV6-1; D possibly corresponds to TRBD2 (5 bases). The CDR3 loop spans 13 amino acids. The germline CDR1 and CDR2 sequences are MNHNS and SASEGT. Trimming pared 2 bases from V and 9 bases from J, leaving 11 bases between. CDR3 nucleotide sequence: TGTGCCAGCAGTGAATTTACTAGGAGTGAGCAGTTCTTC. Protein sequence: CASSEFTRSEQFF.

This clone was seen only once. The rearrangement links TRBV10-2 to TRBJ2-4; 12 bases match TRBD1. With 10 bases clipped from V and 2 bases from J, the junction kept 18 bases outside the gene matches. This CDR3 is 19 amino acids long. Germline V CDR1 and CDR2: WSHSY, SAAADI. The CDR3 nucleotides read TGCGCCATTGGTCCGGGACAGGGGGCAGGTAGAGGATCCAAAAACATTCAGTACTTC. Translation: CAIGPGQGAGRGSKNIQYF.

This clone showed up just once. The chain has TRBV5-1 and TRBJ1-1; 8 bases are shared with TRBD1. CDR1 SGHRS and CDR2 YFSETQ come from the germline V gene. V was clipped by 3 bases and J by 0 bases; unmatched bases: 7. The CDR3 runs to 16 residues. The CDR3: CASSSGTGGLNTEAFF. In nucleotides, the CDR3 is TGCGCCAGCAGCTCCGGGACAGGTGGGCTGAACACTGAAGCTTTCTTT. The full variable domain, rest sourced from reference TRBV5-1 and TRBJ1-1, is KAGVTQTPRYLIKTRGQQVTLSCSPISGHRSVSWYQQTPGQGLQFLFEYFSETQRNKGNFPGRFSGRQFSNSRSEMNVSTLELGDSALYLCASSSGTGGLNTEAFFGQGTRLTVV.

The table lists this clone with a count of one. The V and J genes are TRBV28 and TRBJ2-7; TRBD1 agrees at 7 bases. Germline V gene sequence: CDR1 MDHEN, CDR2 SYDVKM. CDR3 length: 14 amino acids. The ends lost 3 bases at V and 3 bases at J; junction bases unmatched: 5. CDR3 coding DNA: TGTGCCAGCAGTTTCCGACAGGGTAGCTACGAGCAGTACTTC. Protein product: CASSFRQGSYEQYF. Full variable domain (missing parts from reference TRBV28 and TRBJ2-7): DVKVTQSSRYLVKRTGEKVFLECVQDMDHENMFWYRQDPGLGLRLIYFSYDVKMKEKGDIPEGYSVSREKKERFSLILESASTNQTSMYLCASSFRQGSYEQYFGPGTRLTVT.

The V call is TRBV28, the J call TRBJ1-4, with 7 positions matching TRBD1. CDR3 length equals 13 residues. CDR1 is MDHEN and CDR2 is SYDVKM in the germline V gene. V lost 8 bases to trimming and J lost 5 bases; unmatched junction nucleotides: 5. In nucleotides, the CDR3 is TGTGCCAGCGTTGACAGGGTGAATGAAAAACTGTTTTTT. Residues: CASVDRVNEKLFF.

The chain has TRBV11-2 and TRBJ2-7; D possibly corresponds to TRBD1 (5 bases). V shed 3 bases and J shed 7 bases, with 13 bases lying between them. The CDR3 extends over 13 amino acids. Per germline, CDR1 SGHAT and CDR2 FQNNGV. CDR3 bases: TGTGCCAGCAGCTTTATGGGGCTTCGGGAGCAGTACTTC. It yields the protein CASSFMGLREQYF.

This rearrangement joins TRBV6-1 to TRBJ1-2, with D possibly TRBD1 on 6 matching bases. Germline V gene lookup returns CDR1 MNHNS and CDR2 SASEGT. The CDR3 is 14 amino acids. The V gene lost 3 bases and the J gene lost 0 bases, with 8 bases spanning the gap. CDR3 DNA sequence: TGTGCCAGCAGTGAGCAGGGGCCTAACTATGGCTACACCTTC. Its translation is CASSEQGPNYGYTF.

V gene TRBV7-2 combines with J gene TRBJ2-5, with a tentative D call TRBD1 (5 bases). V gave up 2 bases and J gave up 4 bases, with 14 bases separating them. The CDR3 contains 15 residues. Germline values: CDR1 SGHTA, CDR2 FQGNSA. CDR3 residues: CASSLSPRVGETQYF. The CDR3 region has the DNA TGTGCCAGCAGCTTAAGCCCCAGGGTTGGAGAGACCCAGTACTTC. Variable domain in full (rest from reference TRBV7-2 and TRBJ2-5): GAGVSQSPSNKVTEKGKDVELRCDPISGHTALYWYRQSLGQGLEFLIYFQGNSAPDKSGLPSDRFSAERTGGSVSTLTIQRTQQEDSAVYLCASSLSPRVGETQYFGPGTRLLVL.

This clone was detected a few times. The chain is built from TRBV28 and TRBJ1-5; 10 bases agree with TRBD1. V shed 6 bases, J shed 1 base, and the junction held 3 bases outside the gene matches. Germline V lookup: CDR1 MDHEN, CDR2 SYDVKM. The CDR3 is 15 amino acids. CDR3 protein: CASRKTGGSNQPQHF. DNA for the CDR3: TGTGCCAGCAGGAAGACAGGGGGCAGCAATCAGCCCCAGCATTTT.